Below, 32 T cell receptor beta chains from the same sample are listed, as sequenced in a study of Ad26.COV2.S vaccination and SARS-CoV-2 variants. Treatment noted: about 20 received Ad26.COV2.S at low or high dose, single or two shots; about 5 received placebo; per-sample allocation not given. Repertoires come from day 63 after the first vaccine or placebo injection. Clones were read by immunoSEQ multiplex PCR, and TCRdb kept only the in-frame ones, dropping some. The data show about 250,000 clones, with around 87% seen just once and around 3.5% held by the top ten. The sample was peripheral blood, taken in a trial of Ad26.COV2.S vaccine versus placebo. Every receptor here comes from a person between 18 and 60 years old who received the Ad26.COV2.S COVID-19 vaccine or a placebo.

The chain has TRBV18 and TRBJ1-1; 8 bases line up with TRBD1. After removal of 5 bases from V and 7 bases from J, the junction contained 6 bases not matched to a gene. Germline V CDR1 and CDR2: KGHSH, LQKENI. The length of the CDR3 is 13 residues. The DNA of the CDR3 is TGTGCCAGCTCATCGAGACAGGGGTATGAAGCTTTCTTT. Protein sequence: CASSSRQGYEAFF.

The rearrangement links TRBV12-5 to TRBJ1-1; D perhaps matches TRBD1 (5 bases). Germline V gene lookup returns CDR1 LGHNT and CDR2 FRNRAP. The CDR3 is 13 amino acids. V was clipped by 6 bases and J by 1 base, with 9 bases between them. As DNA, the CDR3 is TGTGCTAGTGGCATGGGGGGGAACACTGAAGCTTTCTTT. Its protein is CASGMGGNTEAFF.

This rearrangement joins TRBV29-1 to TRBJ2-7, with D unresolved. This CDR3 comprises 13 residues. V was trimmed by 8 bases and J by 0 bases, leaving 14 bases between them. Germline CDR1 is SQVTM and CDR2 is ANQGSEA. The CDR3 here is CSIRDSDSYEQYF. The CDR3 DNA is TGCAGCATTCGAGACTCCGACTCCTACGAGCAGTACTTC.

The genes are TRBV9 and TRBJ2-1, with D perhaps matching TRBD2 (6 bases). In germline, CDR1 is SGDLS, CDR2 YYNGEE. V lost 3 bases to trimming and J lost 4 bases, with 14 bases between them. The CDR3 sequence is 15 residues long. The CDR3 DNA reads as TGTGCCAGCAGCGCCCGGGACTCACCTTACAATGAGCAGTTCTTC. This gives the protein CASSARDSPYNEQFF.

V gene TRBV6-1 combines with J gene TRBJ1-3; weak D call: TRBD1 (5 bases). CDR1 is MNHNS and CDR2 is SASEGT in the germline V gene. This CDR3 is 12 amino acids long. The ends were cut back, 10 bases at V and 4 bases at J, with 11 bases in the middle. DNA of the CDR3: TGTGCCACCGGAAGACAGGGAAACACCATATATTTT. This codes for CATGRQGNTIYF.

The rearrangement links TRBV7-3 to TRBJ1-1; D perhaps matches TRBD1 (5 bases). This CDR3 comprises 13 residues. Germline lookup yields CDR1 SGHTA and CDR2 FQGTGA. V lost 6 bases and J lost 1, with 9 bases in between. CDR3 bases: TGTGCCAGCAGTCAACAGGCGAACACTGAAGCTTTCTTT. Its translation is CASSQQANTEAFF.

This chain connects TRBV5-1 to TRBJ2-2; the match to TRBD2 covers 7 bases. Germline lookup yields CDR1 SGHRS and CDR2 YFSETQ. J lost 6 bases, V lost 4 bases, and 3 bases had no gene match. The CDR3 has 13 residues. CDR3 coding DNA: TGCGCCAGCAGCCGTGGACTAGCCGGGGAGCTGTTTTTT. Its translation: CASSRGLAGELFF.

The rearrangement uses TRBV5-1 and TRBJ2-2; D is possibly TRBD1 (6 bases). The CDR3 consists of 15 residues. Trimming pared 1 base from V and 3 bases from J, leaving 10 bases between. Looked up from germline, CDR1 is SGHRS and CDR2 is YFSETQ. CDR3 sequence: CASSLQGLDTGELFF. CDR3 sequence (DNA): TGCGCCAGCAGCTTGCAGGGGCTGGACACCGGGGAGCTGTTTTTT.

The CDR3 nucleotides are TGTGCCAGCTCACCACCCTGGCAGGACGAGCAGTACTTC. Protein sequence: CASSPPWQDEQYF. J is TRBJ2-7 and V is TRBV18; D gene uncertain. CDR1 and CDR2 from the germline V gene are KGHSH and LQKENI. The CDR3 loop spans 13 amino acids. Trimming left V 0 bases short and J 5 bases short, with 8 bases between.

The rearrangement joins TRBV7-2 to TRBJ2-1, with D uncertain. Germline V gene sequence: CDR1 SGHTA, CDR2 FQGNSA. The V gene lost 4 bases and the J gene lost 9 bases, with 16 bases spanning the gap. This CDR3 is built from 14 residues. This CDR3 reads CASSWMVAEREQFF. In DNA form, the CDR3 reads TGTGCCAGCAGCTGGATGGTGGCCGAGCGTGAGCAGTTCTTC. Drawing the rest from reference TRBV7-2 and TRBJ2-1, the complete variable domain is GAGVSQSPSNKVTEKGKDVELRCDPISGHTALYWYRQSLGQGLEFLIYFQGNSAPDKSGLPSDRFSAERTGGSVSTLTIQRTQQEDSAVYLCASSWMVAEREQFFGPGTRLTVL.

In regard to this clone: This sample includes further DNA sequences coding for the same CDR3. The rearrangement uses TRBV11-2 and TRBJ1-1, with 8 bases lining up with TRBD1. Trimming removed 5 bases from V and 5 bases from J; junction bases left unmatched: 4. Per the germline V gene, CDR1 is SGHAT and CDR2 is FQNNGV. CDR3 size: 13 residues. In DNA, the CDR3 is TGTGCCAGCAGCGCAACAGGGGGGACTGAAGCTTTCTTT. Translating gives CASSATGGTEAFF.

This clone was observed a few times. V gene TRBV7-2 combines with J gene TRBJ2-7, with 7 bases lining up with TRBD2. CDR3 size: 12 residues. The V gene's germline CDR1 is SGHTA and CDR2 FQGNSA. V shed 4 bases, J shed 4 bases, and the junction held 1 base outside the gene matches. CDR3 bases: TGTGCCAGCAGCTGGGAGGGATACGAGCAGTACTTC. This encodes CASSWEGYEQYF.

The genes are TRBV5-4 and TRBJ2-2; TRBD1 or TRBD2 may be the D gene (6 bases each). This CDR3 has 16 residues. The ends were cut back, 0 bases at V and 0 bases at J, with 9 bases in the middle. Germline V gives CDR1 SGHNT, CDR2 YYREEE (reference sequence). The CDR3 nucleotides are TGTGCCAGCAGCTTGGCTAGGGGGGCGAACACCGGGGAGCTGTTTTTT. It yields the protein CASSLARGANTGELFF. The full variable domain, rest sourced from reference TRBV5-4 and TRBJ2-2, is ETGVTQSPTHLIKTRGQQVTLRCSSQSGHNTVSWYQQALGQGPQFIFQYYREEENGRGNFPPRFSGLQFPNYSSELNVNALELDDSALYLCASSLARGANTGELFFGEGSRLTVL.

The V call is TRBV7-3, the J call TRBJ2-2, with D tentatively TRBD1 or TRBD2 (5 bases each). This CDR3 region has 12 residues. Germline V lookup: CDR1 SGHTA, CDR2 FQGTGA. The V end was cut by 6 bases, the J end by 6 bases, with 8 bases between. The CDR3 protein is CASRMGAGELFF. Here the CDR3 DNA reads TGTGCCAGCAGAATGGGGGCCGGGGAGCTGTTTTTT.

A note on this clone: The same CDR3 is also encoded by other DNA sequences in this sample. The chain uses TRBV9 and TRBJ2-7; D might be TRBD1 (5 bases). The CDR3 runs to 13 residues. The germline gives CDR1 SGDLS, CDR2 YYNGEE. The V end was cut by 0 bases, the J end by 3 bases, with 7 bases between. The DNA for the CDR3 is TGTGCCAGCAGCGTAGGGGGCAGCTACGAGCAGTACTTC. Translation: CASSVGGSYEQYF.

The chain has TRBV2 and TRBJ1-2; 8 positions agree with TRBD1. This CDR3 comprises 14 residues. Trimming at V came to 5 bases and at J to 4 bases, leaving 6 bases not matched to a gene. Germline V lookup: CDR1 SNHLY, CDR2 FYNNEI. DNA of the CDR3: TGTGCCAGCAGTACCGGGACAGGTAGCTATGGCTACACCTTC. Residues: CASSTGTGSYGYTF.

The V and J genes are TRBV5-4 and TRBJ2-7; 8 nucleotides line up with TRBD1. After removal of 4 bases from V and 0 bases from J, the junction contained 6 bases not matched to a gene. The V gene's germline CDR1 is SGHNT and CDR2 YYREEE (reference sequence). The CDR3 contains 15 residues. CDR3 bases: TGTGCCAGCAGCACCTCCGGGACAGGCTCCTACGAGCAGTACTTC. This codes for CASSTSGTGSYEQYF.

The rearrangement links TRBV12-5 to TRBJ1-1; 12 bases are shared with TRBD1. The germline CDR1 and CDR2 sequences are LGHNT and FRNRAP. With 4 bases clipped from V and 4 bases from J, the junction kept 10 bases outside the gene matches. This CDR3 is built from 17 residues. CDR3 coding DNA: TGTGCTAGTGGTTCACATTATGGGACAGGGGGCATCACTGAAGCTTTCTTT. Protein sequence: CASGSHYGTGGITEAFF.

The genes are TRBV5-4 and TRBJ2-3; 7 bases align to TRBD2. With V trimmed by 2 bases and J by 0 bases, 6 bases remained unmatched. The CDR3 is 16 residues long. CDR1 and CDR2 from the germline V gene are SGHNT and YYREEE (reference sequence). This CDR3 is CASSFRDSGSTDTQYF. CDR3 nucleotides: TGTGCCAGCAGCTTCAGGGATAGCGGGAGCACAGATACGCAGTATTTT.

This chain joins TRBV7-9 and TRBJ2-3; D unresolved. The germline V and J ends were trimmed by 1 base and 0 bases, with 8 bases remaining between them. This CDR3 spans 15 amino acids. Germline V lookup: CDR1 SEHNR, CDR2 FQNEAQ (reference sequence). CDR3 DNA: TGTGCCAGCAGCTTAGACTCAACTAGCACAGATACGCAGTATTTT. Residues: CASSLDSTSTDTQYF.

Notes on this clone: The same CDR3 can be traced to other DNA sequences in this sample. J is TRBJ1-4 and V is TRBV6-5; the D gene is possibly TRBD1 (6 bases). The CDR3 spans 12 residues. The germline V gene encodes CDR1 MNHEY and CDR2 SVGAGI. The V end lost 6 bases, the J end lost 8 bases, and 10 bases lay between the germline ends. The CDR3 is CASRKGGEKLFF. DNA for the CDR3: TGTGCCAGCAGAAAGGGGGGGGAAAAACTGTTTTTT.

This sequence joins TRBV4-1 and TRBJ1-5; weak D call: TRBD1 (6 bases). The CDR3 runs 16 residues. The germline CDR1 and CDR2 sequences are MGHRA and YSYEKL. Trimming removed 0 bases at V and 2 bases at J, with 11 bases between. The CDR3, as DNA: TGCGCCAGCAGCCAAGAGATTAACAGGGGCAATCAGCCCCAGCATTTT. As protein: CASSQEINRGNQPQHF.

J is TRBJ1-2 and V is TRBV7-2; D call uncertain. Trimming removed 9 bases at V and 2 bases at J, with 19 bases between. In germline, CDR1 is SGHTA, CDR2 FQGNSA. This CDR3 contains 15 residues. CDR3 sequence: CARPVPDHLNYGYTF. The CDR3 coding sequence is TGTGCCAGACCAGTTCCCGACCATTTAAACTATGGCTACACCTTC.

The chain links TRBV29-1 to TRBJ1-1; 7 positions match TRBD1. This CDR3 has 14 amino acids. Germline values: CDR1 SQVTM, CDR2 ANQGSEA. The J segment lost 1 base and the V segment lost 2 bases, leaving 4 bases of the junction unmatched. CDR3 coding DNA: TGCAGCGTTGAACGGGGACAGAGGAACACTGAAGCTTTCTTT. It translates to CSVERGQRNTEAFF.

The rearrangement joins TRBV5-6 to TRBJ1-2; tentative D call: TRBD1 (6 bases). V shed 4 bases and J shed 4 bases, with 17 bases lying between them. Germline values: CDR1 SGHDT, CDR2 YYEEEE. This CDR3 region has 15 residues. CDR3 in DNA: TGTGCCAGCAGCACTTACAGGGACGAACTCTATGGCTACACCTTC. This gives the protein CASSTYRDELYGYTF.

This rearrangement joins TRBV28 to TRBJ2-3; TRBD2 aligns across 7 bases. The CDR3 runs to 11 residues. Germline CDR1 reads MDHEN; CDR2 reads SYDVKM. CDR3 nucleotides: TGTATAACTAGCGCCACAGATACGCAGTATTTT. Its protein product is CITSATDTQYF.

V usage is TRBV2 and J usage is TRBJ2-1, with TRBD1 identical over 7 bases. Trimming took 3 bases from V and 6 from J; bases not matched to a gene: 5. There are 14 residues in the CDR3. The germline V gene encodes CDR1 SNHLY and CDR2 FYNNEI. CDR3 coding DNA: TGTGCCAGCAGTGACCCAGGGGGAATCAATGAGCAGTTCTTC. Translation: CASSDPGGINEQFF.

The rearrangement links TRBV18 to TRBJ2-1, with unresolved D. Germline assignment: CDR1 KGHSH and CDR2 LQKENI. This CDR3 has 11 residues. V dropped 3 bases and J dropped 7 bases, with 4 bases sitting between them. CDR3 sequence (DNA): TGTGCCAGCTCACCGGATAATGAGCAGTTCTTC. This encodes CASSPDNEQFF.

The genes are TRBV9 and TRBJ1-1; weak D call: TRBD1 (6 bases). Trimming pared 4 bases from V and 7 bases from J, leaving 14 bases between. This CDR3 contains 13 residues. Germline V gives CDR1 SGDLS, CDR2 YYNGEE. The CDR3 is CASSPRRGSEAFF. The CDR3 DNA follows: TGTGCCAGCAGCCCGAGAAGGGGGAGTGAAGCTTTCTTT.

CDR3: CASAEGGYNEQFF. CDR3 DNA: TGCGCCAGCGCCGAGGGGGGCTATAATGAGCAGTTCTTC. This chain joins TRBV5-1 and TRBJ2-1; either TRBD1 or TRBD2 may supply D (6 bases each). From germline, CDR1 is SGHRS and CDR2 YFSETQ. Trimming left V 7 bases short and J 7 bases short, with 15 bases between. The CDR3 extends over 13 amino acids.

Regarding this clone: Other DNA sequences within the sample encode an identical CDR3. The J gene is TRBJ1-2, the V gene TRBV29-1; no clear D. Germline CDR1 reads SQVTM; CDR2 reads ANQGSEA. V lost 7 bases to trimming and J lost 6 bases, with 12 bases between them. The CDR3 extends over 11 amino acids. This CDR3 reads CSDRQGDGYTF. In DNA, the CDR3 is TGCAGCGACCGACAAGGAGATGGCTACACCTTC.

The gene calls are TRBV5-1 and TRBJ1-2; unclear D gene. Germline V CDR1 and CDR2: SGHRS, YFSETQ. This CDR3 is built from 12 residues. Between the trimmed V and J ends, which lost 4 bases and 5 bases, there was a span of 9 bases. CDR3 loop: CASSIGLYGYTF. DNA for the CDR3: TGCGCCAGCAGCATCGGGCTTTATGGCTACACCTTC.